Listed below are T cell receptor beta chains from one sample, sequenced in a study of T cell responses to AZD1222 COVID-19 vaccine. TCRdb's table, derived via immunoSEQ multiplex PCR, lists solely in-frame clones and lacks some. This repertoire shows more than 75,000 clones, less than 95% found once; its top ten account for roughly 8%. Here the sequenced sample was peripheral blood, taken 28 days after the second AZD1222 dose. The receptor source for this set is an adult who received the AZD1222 COVID-19 vaccine. The CDR3 runs from the conserved cysteine through the conserved F or W. D genes are given only for firm matches. The size of a clone is reported for some rows only, either as once, few or many, or as a class for expanded clones.

d_gene	v_gene	abundance	j_gene	CDR3nt	CDR3aa
-	TRBV24-1	-	TRBJ1-5	TGTGCCACCAGTGAAGGCCAGGGGAAGGTCCCCAATCAGCCCCAGCATTTT	CATSEGQGKVPNQPQHF
-	TRBV28	once	TRBJ2-1	TGTGCCAGCAGTCTCCTATACGGAGGCAATGAGCAGTTCTTC	CASSLLYGGNEQFF
-	TRBV28	-	TRBJ2-5	TGTGCCAGCAGTTTCAGGTCCCAAGAGACCCAGTACTTC	CASSFRSQETQYF
-	TRBV9	-	TRBJ2-2	TGTGCCAGCAGCGTTGTCTTCACCGGGGAGCTGTTTTTT	CASSVVFTGELFF
TRBD1	TRBV7-8	-	TRBJ1-2	TGTGCCAGCAGCTTGCACCAACAGGGGACTGATGGCTACACCTTC	CASSLHQQGTDGYTF
TRBD1	TRBV3-1/TRBV3-2	-	TRBJ2-1	TGTGCCAGCAGCACCGGGACAGGGAGTTACAATGAGCAGTTCTTC	CASSTGTGSYNEQFF
TRBD1	TRBV19	-	TRBJ2-7	TGTGCCAGTAGTCACAGGACAGGGGACGAGCAGTACTTC	CASSHRTGDEQYF
TRBD1	TRBV27	-	TRBJ2-7	TGTGCCAGCAGTTTAGTAGGGACAGGGAACTACGAGCAGTACTTC	CASSLVGTGNYEQYF
-	TRBV4-1	once	TRBJ2-5	TGCGCCAGCAGCCAAGATAAAGCCAGCGGGGAGACCCAGTACTTC	CASSQDKASGETQYF
-	TRBV30	-	TRBJ1-3	TGTGCCTGGAGTGGTACGATGGGAAACACCATATATTTT	CAWSGTMGNTIYF
-	TRBV6-5	-	TRBJ2-1	TGTGCCAGCAGTTACTCTGGCGGGCAGAACAATGAGCAGTTCTTC	CASSYSGGQNNEQFF
TRBD1	TRBV6-5	-	TRBJ2-7	TGTGCCAGCAGTTACTCGATAGGACAGGCCTACGAGCAGTACTTC	CASSYSIGQAYEQYF
-	TRBV30	-	TRBJ2-7	TGTGCCTGGAGTGTACCTCAACAGGGCCAATACTTC	CAWSVPQQGQYF
-	TRBV4-2	-	TRBJ1-2	TGTGCCAGCAGCCAAGATCTGACAGGCTCTGGCTACACCTTC	CASSQDLTGSGYTF
-	TRBV19	-	TRBJ2-5	TGTGCCAGTGGAACCGCCCCGGCTGGGGAGACCCAGTACTTC	CASGTAPAGETQYF
-	TRBV19	-	TRBJ2-1	TGTGCCAGTAGCCCCGATGGCGGACCTGAGCAGTTCTTC	CASSPDGGPEQFF
TRBD2	TRBV11-2	-	TRBJ2-7	TGTGCCAGCAGCTTAGACCTGTCTAGCGGGCGTTACGAGCAGTACTTC	CASSLDLSSGRYEQYF
-	TRBV10-1	-	TRBJ2-3	-	CASSSSGEDTQYF
-	TRBV4-2	-	TRBJ2-1	TGTGCCAGCAGCCAAGGGGAGCGTCCGAATGAGCAGTTCTTC	CASSQGERPNEQFF
TRBD1	TRBV5-1	-	TRBJ2-5	TGCGCCAGCAGCTTGTTGCAGGGGGCGGAGACCCAGTACTTC	CASSLLQGAETQYF
-	TRBV14	-	TRBJ1-4	TGTGCCAGCAGCCAACAGAGCACAGTTTGGGGTGGAAAACTGTTTTTT	CASSQQSTVWGGKLFF
TRBD1	TRBV7-9	-	TRBJ2-3	TGTGCCAGCAGCTTAGTGGGACAGGGTACAGATACGCAGTATTTT	CASSLVGQGTDTQYF
-	TRBV9	-	TRBJ2-7	TGTGCCAGCAGCGCCGCAGGGCGGAACTCCTACGAGCAGTACTTC	CASSAAGRNSYEQYF
-	TRBV5-8	-	TRBJ1-2	TGTGCCAGCCCCTTGGGGCCCCGGGGGGGCTACACCTTC	CASPLGPRGGYTF
-	TRBV29-1	-	TRBJ1-5	TGCAGCGTTGGGGCAGGGGACCAGCCCCAGCATTTT	CSVGAGDQPQHF
-	TRBV5-5	-	TRBJ1-1	TGTGCCAGCAGCTTGGATCCGGTGGGAACTGAAGCTTTCTTT	CASSLDPVGTEAFF
TRBD2	TRBV7-2	-	TRBJ2-3	TGTGCCAGCAGCTTCGCGGGAGGAGGCCCTTCGGATACGCAGTATTTT	CASSFAGGGPSDTQYF
-	TRBV6-6	-	TRBJ2-7	TGTGCCAGTAAGGGAGATCCCTACGAGCAGTACTTC	CASKGDPYEQYF
TRBD1	TRBV28	-	TRBJ1-5	TGTGCCAGCAGGACCGGGACAGGGCTTTACAATCAGCCCCAGCATTTT	CASRTGTGLYNQPQHF
-	TRBV5-1	-	TRBJ1-3	TGCGCCAGCAGCTTGGCCTGGGGACAAGGAAACACCATATATTTT	CASSLAWGQGNTIYF
TRBD1	TRBV3-1/TRBV3-2	-	TRBJ2-1	TGTGCCAGCAGCGATTCACAGGGGAATGAGCAGTTCTTC	CASSDSQGNEQFF
TRBD2	TRBV5-1	-	TRBJ2-1	TGCGCCAGCAGACAGGGGATAGGGACTAGCGGATACAATGAGCAGTTCTTC	CASRQGIGTSGYNEQFF
TRBD1	TRBV28	few	TRBJ1-4	TGTGCCAGCAGCCCGACAGGGAGATTAGAAAAACTGTTTTTT	CASSPTGRLEKLFF
-	TRBV6-5	-	TRBJ1-6	TGTGCCAGCAGGGACAGCGACTCCTATAATTCACCCCTCCACTTT	CASRDSDSYNSPLHF
-	TRBV9	-	TRBJ2-3	TGTGCCAGCAGCGCAGGGGGGGTATCTGAGCCCCATACGCAGTATTTT	CASSAGGVSEPHTQYF
-	TRBV7-5	-	TRBJ2-4	TGTGTCAGAAGCTTAGGGGCAGGGGGTTGGCTAGCCAAAAACATTCAGTACTTC	CVRSLGAGGWLAKNIQYF
TRBD2	TRBV14	-	TRBJ2-2	TGTGCCAGCAGCCAGGTTAGCGGGAGGGCCTTCACCGGGGAGCTGTTTTTT	CASSQVSGRAFTGELFF
-	TRBV7-2	-	TRBJ2-1	TGTGCCAGCAGCCCATTAGGGGATGAGCAGTTCTTC	CASSPLGDEQFF
-	TRBV27	-	TRBJ2-1	TGTGCCAGCGCCCAACGGGGTCTTTTCTACAATGAGCAGTTCTTC	CASAQRGLFYNEQFF
TRBD1	TRBV19	-	TRBJ2-5	TGTGCCAGTAGTACTAGACAGGGGGGGAAGGGAGAGACCCAGTACTTC	CASSTRQGGKGETQYF
-	TRBV5-4	-	TRBJ1-1	TGTGCCAGCAGCTTGCGAGGGCCCATGAACACTGAAGCTTTCTTT	CASSLRGPMNTEAFF
TRBD2	TRBV27	-	TRBJ2-1	TGTGCCAGCAGTAGACTAGCGGGCGACAATGAGCAGTTCTTC	CASSRLAGDNEQFF
TRBD1	TRBV4-1	-	TRBJ1-4	TGCGCCAGCAGCCTTACAGAAGGGACAGGGGCCGAAAAACTGTTTTTT	CASSLTEGTGAEKLFF
-	TRBV10-3	once	TRBJ1-6	TGTGCCATCAGTGCCTCCAATAATTCACCCCTCCACTTT	CAISASNNSPLHF
-	TRBV3-1/TRBV3-2	-	TRBJ2-1	TGTGCCAGCAGCCATACCTTAGGGAGTGAGCAGTTCTTC	CASSHTLGSEQFF
-	TRBV7-9	-	TRBJ1-3	TGTGCCAGCAGCTTCGATACGGTTAGCTCTGGAAACACCATATATTTT	CASSFDTVSSGNTIYF